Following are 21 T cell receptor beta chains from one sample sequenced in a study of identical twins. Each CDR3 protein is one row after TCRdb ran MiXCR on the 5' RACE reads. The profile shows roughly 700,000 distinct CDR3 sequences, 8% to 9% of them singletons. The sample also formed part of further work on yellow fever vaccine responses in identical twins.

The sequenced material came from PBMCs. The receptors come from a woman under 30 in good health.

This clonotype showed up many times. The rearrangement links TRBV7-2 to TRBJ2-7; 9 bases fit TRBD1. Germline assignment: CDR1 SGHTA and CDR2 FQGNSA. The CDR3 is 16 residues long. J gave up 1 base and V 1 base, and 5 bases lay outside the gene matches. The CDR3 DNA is TGTGCCAGCAGCTTAGGCCCGGGACAGGGTTCCTACGAGCAGTACTTC. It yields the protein CASSLGPGQGSYEQYF.

CDR3 DNA: TGTGCCAGCAGACCCGGACTCAGCACCGGGGAGCTGTTTTTT. Its protein is CASRPGLSTGELFF. The chain links TRBV6-2 or TRBV6-3 to TRBJ2-2; D is perhaps TRBD2 (5 bases). Looked up from germline, CDR1 is MNHEY and CDR2 is SVGEGT. The length of the CDR3 is 14 residues. V was trimmed by 6 bases and J by 4 bases, leaving 12 bases between them.

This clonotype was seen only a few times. The CDR3 spells CASSPGREVRDTQYF. The CDR3 bases are TGTGCCAGCAGCCCGGGCCGGGAGGTTAGAGATACGCAGTATTTT. V and J are TRBV11-2 and TRBJ2-3; 7 bases are a match to TRBD2. This CDR3 has 15 amino acids. V trimming: 5 bases; J trimming: 5 bases; junction bases outside the gene matches: 10. Germline lookup yields CDR1 SGHAT and CDR2 FQNNGV.

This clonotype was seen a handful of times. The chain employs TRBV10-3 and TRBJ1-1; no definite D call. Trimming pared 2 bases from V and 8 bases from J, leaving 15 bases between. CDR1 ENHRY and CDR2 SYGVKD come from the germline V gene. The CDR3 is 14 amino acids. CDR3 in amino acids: CAISESRVSNEAFF. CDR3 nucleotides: TGTGCCATCAGTGAGAGTCGTGTAAGCAACGAAGCTTTCTTT.

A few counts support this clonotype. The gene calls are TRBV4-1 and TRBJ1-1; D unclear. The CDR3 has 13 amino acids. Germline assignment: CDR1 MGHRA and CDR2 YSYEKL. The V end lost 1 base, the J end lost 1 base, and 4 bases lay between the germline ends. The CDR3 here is CASSQVQNTEAFF. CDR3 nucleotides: TGCGCCAGCAGCCAAGTTCAGAACACTGAAGCTTTCTTT.

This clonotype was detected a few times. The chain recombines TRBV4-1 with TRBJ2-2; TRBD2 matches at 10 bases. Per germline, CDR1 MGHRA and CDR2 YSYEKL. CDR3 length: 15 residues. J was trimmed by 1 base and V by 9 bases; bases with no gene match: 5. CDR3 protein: CASAPSGGNTGELFF. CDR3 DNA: TGCGCCAGTGCGCCTAGCGGGGGGAACACCGGGGAGCTGTTTTTT.

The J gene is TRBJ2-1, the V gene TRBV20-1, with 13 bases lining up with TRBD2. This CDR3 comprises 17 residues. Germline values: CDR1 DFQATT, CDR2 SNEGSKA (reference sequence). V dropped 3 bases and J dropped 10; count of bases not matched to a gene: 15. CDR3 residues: CSASSPELAGGPWEQFF. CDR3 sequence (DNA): TGCAGTGCTAGTAGCCCAGAACTAGCGGGAGGGCCCTGGGAGCAGTTCTTC.

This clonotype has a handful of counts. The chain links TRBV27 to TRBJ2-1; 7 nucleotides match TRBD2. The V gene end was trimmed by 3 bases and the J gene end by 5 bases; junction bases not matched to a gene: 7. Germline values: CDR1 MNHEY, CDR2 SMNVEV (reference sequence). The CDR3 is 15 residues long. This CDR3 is CASSLSRDYNNEQFF. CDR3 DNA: TGTGCCAGCAGTTTGTCTCGGGACTACAACAATGAGCAGTTCTTC.

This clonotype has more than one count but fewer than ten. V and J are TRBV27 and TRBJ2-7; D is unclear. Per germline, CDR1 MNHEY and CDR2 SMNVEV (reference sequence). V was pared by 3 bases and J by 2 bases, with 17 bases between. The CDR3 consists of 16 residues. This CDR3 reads CASSFLSQSDAYEQYF. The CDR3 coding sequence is TGTGCCAGCAGTTTCCTCTCCCAGTCAGACGCCTACGAGCAGTACTTC.

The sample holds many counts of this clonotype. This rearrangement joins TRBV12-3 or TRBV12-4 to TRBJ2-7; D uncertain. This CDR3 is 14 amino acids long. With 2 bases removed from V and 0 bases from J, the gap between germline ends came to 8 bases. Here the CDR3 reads CASSLIGPSYEQYF. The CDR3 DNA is TGTGCCAGCAGTTTAATCGGCCCCTCCTACGAGCAGTACTTC.

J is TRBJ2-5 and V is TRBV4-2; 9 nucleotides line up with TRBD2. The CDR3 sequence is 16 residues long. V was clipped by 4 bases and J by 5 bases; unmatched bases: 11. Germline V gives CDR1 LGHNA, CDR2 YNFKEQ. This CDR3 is CASSPSTSGVVETQYF. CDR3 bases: TGTGCCAGCAGCCCATCGACTAGCGGAGTGGTGGAGACCCAGTACTTC.

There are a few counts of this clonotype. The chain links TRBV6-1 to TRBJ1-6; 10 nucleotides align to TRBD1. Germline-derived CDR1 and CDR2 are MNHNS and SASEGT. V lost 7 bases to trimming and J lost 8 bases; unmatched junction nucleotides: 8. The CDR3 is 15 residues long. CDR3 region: CASTRRGTGDSPLHF. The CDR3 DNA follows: TGTGCCAGCACACGGAGGGGGACAGGGGATTCACCCCTCCACTTT.

CDR3 nucleotide sequence: TGCAGTGCTAGTCGTGGCGGGCGCTACGAGCAGTACTTC. Residues: CSASRGGRYEQYF. The chain recombines TRBV20-1 with TRBJ2-7, with D possibly matching TRBD2 (5 bases). V was cut by 3 bases and J by 3 bases, with 12 bases left in between. The germline V gene encodes CDR1 DFQATT and CDR2 SNEGSKA (reference sequence). The CDR3 totals 13 residues.

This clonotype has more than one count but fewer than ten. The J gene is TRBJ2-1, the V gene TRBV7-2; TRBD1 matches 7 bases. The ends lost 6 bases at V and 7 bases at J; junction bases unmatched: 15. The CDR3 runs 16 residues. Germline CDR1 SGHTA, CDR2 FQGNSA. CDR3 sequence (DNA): TGTGCCAGCAGGACACGACAGGGTCAGTCTCGGAATGAGCAGTTCTTC. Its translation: CASRTRQGQSRNEQFF.

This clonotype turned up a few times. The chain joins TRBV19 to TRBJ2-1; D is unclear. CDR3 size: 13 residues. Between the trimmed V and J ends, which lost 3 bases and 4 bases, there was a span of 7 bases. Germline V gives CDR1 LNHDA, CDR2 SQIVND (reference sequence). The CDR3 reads CASSMVMYNEQFF. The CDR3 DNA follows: TGTGCCAGTAGTATGGTTATGTACAATGAGCAGTTCTTC.

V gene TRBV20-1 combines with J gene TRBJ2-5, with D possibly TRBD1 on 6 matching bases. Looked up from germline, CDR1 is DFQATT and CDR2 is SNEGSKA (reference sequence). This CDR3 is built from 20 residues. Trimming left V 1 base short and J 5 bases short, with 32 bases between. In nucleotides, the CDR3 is TGCAGTGCTAGAGCTAAATTCCGCCTTTTGGGGGCGCGGGTAAAGGAGACCCAGTACTTC. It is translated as CSARAKFRLLGARVKETQYF.

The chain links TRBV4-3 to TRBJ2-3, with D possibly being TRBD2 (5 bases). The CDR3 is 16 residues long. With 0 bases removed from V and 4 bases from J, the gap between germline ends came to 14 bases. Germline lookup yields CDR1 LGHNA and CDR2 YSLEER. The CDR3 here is CASSQDLLARSDTQYF. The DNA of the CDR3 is TGCGCCAGCAGCCAAGATCTGCTAGCCAGATCAGATACGCAGTATTTT.

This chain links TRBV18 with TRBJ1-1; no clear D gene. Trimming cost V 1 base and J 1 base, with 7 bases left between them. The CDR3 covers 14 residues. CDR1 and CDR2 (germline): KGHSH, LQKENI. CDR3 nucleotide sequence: TGTGCCAGCTCACCACTTGGAGAGAACACTGAAGCTTTCTTT. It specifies CASSPLGENTEAFF.

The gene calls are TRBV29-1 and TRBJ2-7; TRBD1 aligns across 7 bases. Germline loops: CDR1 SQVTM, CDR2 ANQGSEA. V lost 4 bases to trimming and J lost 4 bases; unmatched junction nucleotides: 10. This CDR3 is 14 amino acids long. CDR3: CSVARLGTAYEQYF. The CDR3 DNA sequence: TGCAGCGTTGCACGGTTGGGGACAGCGTACGAGCAGTACTTC.

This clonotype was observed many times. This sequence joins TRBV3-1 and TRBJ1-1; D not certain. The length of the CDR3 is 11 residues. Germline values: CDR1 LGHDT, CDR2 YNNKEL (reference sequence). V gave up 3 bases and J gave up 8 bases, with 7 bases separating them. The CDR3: CASSHVGEAFF. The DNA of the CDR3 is TGTGCCAGCAGCCACGTAGGCGAAGCTTTCTTT.

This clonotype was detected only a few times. The CDR3 DNA follows: TGTGCCAGCAGCCAAGACCGACTAGCGAGTCAGCCCCAGCATTTT. Encoded protein: CASSQDRLASQPQHF. V is TRBV3-1 and J is TRBJ1-5; D not certain. Germline CDR1 reads LGHDT; CDR2 reads YNNKEL (reference sequence). The CDR3 has 15 residues. Deletions cut 0 bases from V and 6 bases from J, with 12 bases between.